This is a list of T cell receptor beta chains from one sample in a study of T cell responses to AZD1222 COVID-19 vaccine. TCRdb's table, derived via immunoSEQ multiplex PCR, lists solely in-frame clones and lacks some. The data contain approximately 120,000 clones, over 75% of them singletons. The starting material was peripheral blood, obtained on day 0 of AZD1222 vaccination. The receptor set was obtained from an adult in good health. CDR3s include the opening cysteine and the closing phenylalanine or tryptophan. The D gene is left open where the match is weak. Rows may omit the clone size; those that give it use once, few, many or a size class.

V gene,J gene,D gene,clone size,CDR3 DNA,CDR3 protein
TRBV18,TRBJ2-5,-,-,TGTGCCAGCTCCCTCGGGCTCGGGGGTGTCCGCGAGACCCAGTACTTC,CASSLGLGGVRETQYF
TRBV14,TRBJ1-1,-,-,TGTGCCAGCAGCCAGGACCTCCGGGGTTCTGAAGCTTTCTTT,CASSQDLRGSEAFF
TRBV5-6,TRBJ1-2,-,-,TGTGCCAGCAGCCCGGGGGGGGATGGCTACACCTTC,CASSPGGDGYTF
TRBV5-4,TRBJ2-2,-,-,TGTGCCAGCAGCTTGGGATTGGGAGGGAACACCGGGGAGCTGTTTTTT,CASSLGLGGNTGELFF
TRBV18,TRBJ1-2,-,-,TGTGCCAGCTCACCAAACGCCCGGGGCCAGCACTATGGCTACACCTTC,CASSPNARGQHYGYTF
TRBV4-3,TRBJ2-2,-,-,TGCGCCAGCAGCCAAGATCCCCCGGGGTTAGTCACCGGGGAGCTGTTTTTT,CASSQDPPGLVTGELFF
TRBV27,TRBJ1-2,TRBD1,-,TGTGCCACCAGGCCCGGACAGGGGGCCTATGGCTACACCTTC,CATRPGQGAYGYTF
TRBV9,TRBJ2-1,-,-,TGTGCCAGCAGCTCACAGGGTGAGTCCTACAATGAGCAGTTCTTC,CASSSQGESYNEQFF
TRBV30,TRBJ1-5,-,-,TGTGCCTGGAGGCCTAACAGGGGCAATCAGCCCCAGCATTTT,CAWRPNRGNQPQHF
TRBV24-1,TRBJ1-1,TRBD1,-,TGTGCCACCAGGGGGACAGACAAGAACACTGAAGCTTTCTTT,CATRGTDKNTEAFF
TRBV3-1/TRBV3-2,TRBJ1-1,-,-,TGTGCCAGCAGCCCATCCTTTACAGCGAACACTGAAGCTTTCTTT,CASSPSFTANTEAFF
TRBV5-1,TRBJ2-3,TRBD1,-,TGCGCCAGCAGCTCAGGGGGCTCTAGAGCAGATACGCAGTATTTT,CASSSGGSRADTQYF
TRBV27,TRBJ2-1,-,few,TGTGCCAGCAGTTTTGGGACTTACAATGAGCAGTTCTTC,CASSFGTYNEQFF
TRBV30,TRBJ1-1,-,-,TGTGCCTGGAGTCCTGCGGGGACTGAAGCTTTCTTT,CAWSPAGTEAFF
TRBV19,TRBJ2-3,-,-,TGTGCCAGTAGGCTCACAGGTCAAACAGATACGCAGTATTTT,CASRLTGQTDTQYF
TRBV7-9,TRBJ2-7,-,once,TGTGCCAGCAGCTTCTTCCGGGACGAGCAGTACTTC,CASSFFRDEQYF
TRBV9,TRBJ2-2,TRBD1,-,TGTGCCAGCAGATCAGGGGGCACTACCGGGGAGCTGTTTTTT,CASRSGGTTGELFF
TRBV27,TRBJ1-4,-,few,TGTGCCACCACCCCAGGGGCGGGTGAAAAACTGTTTTTT,CATTPGAGEKLFF
TRBV5-1,TRBJ1-5,TRBD1,-,TGCGCCAGCAGTTCCGCAGGGGGCCCCAATCAGCCCCAGCATTTT,CASSSAGGPNQPQHF
TRBV13,TRBJ2-1,TRBD2,-,TGTGCCAGCAGCCTACGTCGGGACTATAGCAATGAGCAGTTCTTC,CASSLRRDYSNEQFF
TRBV29-1,TRBJ2-7,-,-,TGCAGCGTAACTGACTTGGGCGAGCAGTACTTC,CSVTDLGEQYF
TRBV30,TRBJ1-4,TRBD1,-,TGTGCCTGGAGGACAGGGGGCAACAGTAGGGAAAAACTGTTTTTT,CAWRTGGNSREKLFF
TRBV2,TRBJ2-7,TRBD2,few,TGTGCCTCGGTCGGGGGGGCCTACGAGCAGTACTTC,CASVGGAYEQYF
TRBV19,TRBJ1-2,-,-,TGTGCCAGTAGTATGCAGAACCGGAACTATGGCTACACCTTC,CASSMQNRNYGYTF
TRBV6-1,TRBJ1-2,-,once,TGTGCCAGCAGTGAAAAGGACAGCCTTAACTATGGCTACACCTTC,CASSEKDSLNYGYTF
TRBV2,TRBJ2-5,TRBD2,-,TGTGCCAGCAGAGCGGGGGGGCAAGAGACCCAGTACTTC,CASRAGGQETQYF
TRBV10-3,TRBJ2-2,TRBD1,-,TGTGCCATCAGTGAGTTACAACCGGGGACAGCGAACACCGGGGAGCTGTTTTTT,CAISELQPGTANTGELFF
TRBV24-1,TRBJ1-3,-,-,TGTGCCACCAGTGATGGGGGCGTGGGGCCTGGAAACACCATATATTTT,CATSDGGVGPGNTIYF
TRBV28,TRBJ2-7,-,-,TGTGCCAGCAGGCTACGGGGATCCGAGTCCTACGAGCAGTACTTC,CASRLRGSESYEQYF
TRBV6-1,TRBJ2-3,-,few,TGTGCCAGCAGTGAAAACGGGGCCCGGACAGATACGCAGTATTTT,CASSENGARTDTQYF
TRBV6-5,TRBJ2-3,TRBD1,once,TGTGCCAGTAACAGGGGCGGACATCGAACAGATACGCAGTATTTT,CASNRGGHRTDTQYF
TRBV6-5,TRBJ1-3,TRBD1,-,TGTGCCAGCAGGGACAGGGTGGACACCATATATTTT,CASRDRVDTIYF
TRBV9,TRBJ1-1,TRBD1,-,TGTGCCAGCAGCGTAGAGGACAGGGGAGACACTGAAGCTTTCTTT,CASSVEDRGDTEAFF
TRBV19,TRBJ1-5,TRBD1,-,TGTGCCATCCAGGGGGCTCGGCAGAATCAGCCCCAGCATTTT,CAIQGARQNQPQHF
TRBV3-1/TRBV3-2,TRBJ2-7,TRBD1,once,TGTGCCAGCAGCCCCCGGGACAGCTCCTACGAGCAGTACTTC,CASSPRDSSYEQYF
TRBV5-4,TRBJ1-1,-,-,TGTGCCAGCAGCTTGGAAGGGCGCGGGGGTAACACTGAAGCTTTCTTT,CASSLEGRGGNTEAFF
TRBV7-8,TRBJ2-1,-,-,TGTGCCAGCAGCTTTACAGGAGTCGCGGGACTCCTAGCAGGCGATGAGCAGTTCTTC,CASSFTGVAGLLAGDEQFF
TRBV6-6,TRBJ1-1,-,-,TGTGCCAGCAGTTACACGGGACGGATGAACACTGAAGCTTTCTTT,CASSYTGRMNTEAFF
TRBV30,TRBJ1-5,-,-,TGTGCCTGGAGTGTAGGTCAGGGTCAGCCCCAGCATTTT,CAWSVGQGQPQHF
TRBV4-1,TRBJ1-4,-,-,TGCGCCAGCAGCCAATCCAGGGAGGGTGAAAAACTGTTTTTT,CASSQSREGEKLFF